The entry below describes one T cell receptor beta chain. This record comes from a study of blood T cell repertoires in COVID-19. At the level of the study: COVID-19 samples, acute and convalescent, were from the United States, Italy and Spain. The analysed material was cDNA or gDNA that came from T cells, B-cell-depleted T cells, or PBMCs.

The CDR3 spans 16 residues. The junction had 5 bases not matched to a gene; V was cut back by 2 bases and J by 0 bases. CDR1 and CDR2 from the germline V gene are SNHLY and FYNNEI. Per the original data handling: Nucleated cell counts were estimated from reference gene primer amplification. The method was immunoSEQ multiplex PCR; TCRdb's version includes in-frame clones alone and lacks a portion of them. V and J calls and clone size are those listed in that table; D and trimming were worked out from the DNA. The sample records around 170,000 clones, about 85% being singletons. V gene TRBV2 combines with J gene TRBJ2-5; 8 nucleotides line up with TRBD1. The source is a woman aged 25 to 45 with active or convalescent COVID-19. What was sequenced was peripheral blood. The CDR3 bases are TGTGCCAGCAGTGAAATTGGGACAGGCAACCAAGAGACCCAGTACTTC. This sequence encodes CASSEIGTGNQETQYF.